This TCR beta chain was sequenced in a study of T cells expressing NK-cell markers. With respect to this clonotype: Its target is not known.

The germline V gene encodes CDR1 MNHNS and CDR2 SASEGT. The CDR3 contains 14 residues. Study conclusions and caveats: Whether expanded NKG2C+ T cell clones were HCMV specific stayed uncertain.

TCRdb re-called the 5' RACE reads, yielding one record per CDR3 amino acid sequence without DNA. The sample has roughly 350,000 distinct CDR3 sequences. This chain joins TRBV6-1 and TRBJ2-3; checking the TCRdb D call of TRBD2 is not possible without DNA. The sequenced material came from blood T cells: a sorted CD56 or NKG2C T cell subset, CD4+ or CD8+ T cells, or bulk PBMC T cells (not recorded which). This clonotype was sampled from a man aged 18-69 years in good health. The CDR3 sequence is CATKIGLAGDTQYF.